These T cell receptor beta chains were read from a single sample in a study of blood T cell repertoires in COVID-19. The assay was immunoSEQ multiplex PCR, and TCRdb's table has in-frame clones only and misses some. The sample has about 63,000 clones, about 70% seen once. Sequenced sample: peripheral blood. Every receptor here comes from a woman older than 75 with acute or convalescent COVID-19. The CDR3 runs from the conserved cysteine through the conserved F or W. The order of the fields is D gene, V gene, J gene, clone size, CDR3 protein, CDR3 DNA. D genes are given only for firm matches. Not every row has a clone size; where given, it reads once, few, many or a size class.

D gene: TRBD2; V gene: TRBV19; J gene: TRBJ2-1; clone size: NA; CDR3 protein: CASTEQAGGPYNEQFF; CDR3 DNA: TGTGCCAGTACCGAACAAGCGGGAGGACCCTACAATGAGCAGTTCTTC
D gene: NA; V gene: TRBV4-2; J gene: TRBJ2-7; clone size: NA; CDR3 protein: CASSQDWQTYEQYF; CDR3 DNA: TGTGCCAGCAGCCAAGACTGGCAGACCTACGAGCAGTACTTC
D gene: TRBD2; V gene: TRBV5-1; J gene: TRBJ2-5; clone size: NA; CDR3 protein: CASSLEIGGREETQYF; CDR3 DNA: TGCGCCAGCAGCTTGGAAATAGGCGGGAGGGAAGAGACCCAGTACTTC
D gene: NA; V gene: TRBV28; J gene: TRBJ1-1; clone size: NA; CDR3 protein: CATKGDRYYTEAFF; CDR3 DNA: TGTGCCACCAAGGGCGACAGGTACTACACTGAAGCTTTCTTT
D gene: TRBD2; V gene: TRBV7-3; J gene: TRBJ2-1; clone size: NA; CDR3 protein: CASSLMTSGSNEQFF; CDR3 DNA: TGTGCCAGCAGCTTAATGACTAGCGGGAGCAATGAGCAGTTCTTC
D gene: TRBD2; V gene: TRBV7-8; J gene: TRBJ2-5; clone size: NA; CDR3 protein: CASTLLAEETQYF; CDR3 DNA: TGTGCCAGCACCCTACTAGCGGAAGAGACCCAGTACTTC
D gene: TRBD1; V gene: TRBV7-2; J gene: TRBJ1-2; clone size: NA; CDR3 protein: CASSWTGVGGYTF; CDR3 DNA: TGTGCCAGCAGCTGGACAGGGGTCGGTGGCTACACCTTC
D gene: NA; V gene: TRBV5-4; J gene: TRBJ2-1; clone size: NA; CDR3 protein: CASSLAGGAKGEQFF; CDR3 DNA: TGTGCCAGCAGCTTGGCTGGGGGGGCCAAGGGTGAGCAGTTCTTC
D gene: NA; V gene: TRBV7-9; J gene: TRBJ1-1; clone size: NA; CDR3 protein: CASDGGEGGRAEAFF; CDR3 DNA: TGTGCCAGCGATGGGGGGGAAGGAGGGAGAGCTGAAGCTTTCTTT
D gene: TRBD1; V gene: TRBV7-2; J gene: TRBJ2-1; clone size: few; CDR3 protein: CASSQGTGEYNEQFF; CDR3 DNA: TGTGCCAGCAGCCAAGGGACAGGGGAGTACAATGAGCAGTTCTTC
D gene: NA; V gene: TRBV5-1; J gene: TRBJ1-3; clone size: NA; CDR3 protein: CASSLVGASSGNTIYF; CDR3 DNA: TGCGCCAGCAGCTTGGTTGGAGCGAGCTCTGGAAACACCATATATTTT
D gene: NA; V gene: TRBV6-5; J gene: TRBJ1-1; clone size: NA; CDR3 protein: CASREWGDTEAFF; CDR3 DNA: TGTGCCAGCAGGGAGTGGGGGGACACTGAAGCTTTCTTT
D gene: TRBD1; V gene: TRBV19; J gene: TRBJ1-2; clone size: few; CDR3 protein: CASSRTGDYGYTF; CDR3 DNA: TGTGCCAGTAGTCGGACAGGAGATTATGGCTACACCTTC
D gene: NA; V gene: TRBV18; J gene: TRBJ1-5; clone size: NA; CDR3 protein: CASSARQDQPQHF; CDR3 DNA: TGTGCCAGCTCTGCCAGACAGGATCAGCCCCAGCATTTT
D gene: TRBD1; V gene: TRBV24-1; J gene: TRBJ2-7; clone size: NA; CDR3 protein: CATSDLHVGPLDRGHEQYF; CDR3 DNA: TGTGCCACCAGTGATTTACATGTGGGCCCCCTCGACAGGGGACACGAGCAGTACTTC
D gene: NA; V gene: TRBV13; J gene: TRBJ1-1; clone size: NA; CDR3 protein: CASSLARNTEAFF; CDR3 DNA: TGTGCCAGCAGCTTAGCGCGCAACACTGAAGCTTTCTTT
D gene: TRBD1; V gene: TRBV19; J gene: TRBJ1-6; clone size: NA; CDR3 protein: CASMGTGNTGSPLHF; CDR3 DNA: TGTGCCAGTATGGGGACAGGGAATACTGGATCACCCCTCCACTTT
D gene: TRBD2; V gene: TRBV11-2; J gene: TRBJ2-5; clone size: NA; CDR3 protein: CASSLDSSGSIKTQYF; CDR3 DNA: TGTGCCAGCAGCTTAGATTCTAGCGGGAGTATAAAGACCCAGTACTTC
D gene: TRBD2; V gene: TRBV18; J gene: TRBJ2-7; clone size: few; CDR3 protein: CASSPGSGRAIYEQYF; CDR3 DNA: TGTGCCAGCTCACCAGGAAGCGGGAGGGCCATTTACGAGCAGTACTTC
D gene: TRBD1; V gene: TRBV29-1; J gene: TRBJ2-2; clone size: NA; CDR3 protein: CSVGGTGWTGELFF; CDR3 DNA: TGCAGCGTTGGGGGGACAGGGTGGACCGGGGAGCTGTTTTTT
D gene: TRBD2; V gene: TRBV5-8; J gene: TRBJ2-3; clone size: few; CDR3 protein: CASSSERLAADTQYF; CDR3 DNA: TGTGCCAGCAGCTCCGAACGACTAGCGGCAGATACGCAGTATTTT
D gene: NA; V gene: TRBV5-1; J gene: TRBJ2-1; clone size: NA; CDR3 protein: CASRGGAATPYNEQFF; CDR3 DNA: TGCGCCAGCAGAGGAGGAGCTGCTACCCCCTACAATGAGCAGTTCTTC
D gene: NA; V gene: TRBV2; J gene: TRBJ2-3; clone size: NA; CDR3 protein: CASQVPLRATDTQYF; CDR3 DNA: TGTGCCAGCCAAGTCCCTCTCCGAGCCACAGATACGCAGTATTTT
D gene: TRBD1; V gene: TRBV29-1; J gene: TRBJ2-7; clone size: NA; CDR3 protein: CSVARGTGNNEQYF; CDR3 DNA: TGCAGCGTCGCTAGGGGGACAGGGAATAACGAGCAGTACTTC
D gene: TRBD2; V gene: TRBV15; J gene: TRBJ2-3; clone size: NA; CDR3 protein: CATSPAGVSTDTQYF; CDR3 DNA: TGTGCCACCTCCCCTGCGGGGGTTAGCACAGATACGCAGTATTTT
D gene: TRBD1; V gene: TRBV11-2; J gene: TRBJ1-5; clone size: NA; CDR3 protein: CASSLPGGQPQHF; CDR3 DNA: TGTGCCAGCAGCTTACCAGGGGGACAGCCCCAGCATTTT
D gene: TRBD2; V gene: TRBV5-4; J gene: TRBJ2-1; clone size: NA; CDR3 protein: CASRTGTSGNEQFF; CDR3 DNA: TGTGCCAGCAGGACCGGGACTAGCGGCAATGAGCAGTTCTTC
D gene: TRBD2; V gene: TRBV7-2; J gene: TRBJ2-7; clone size: NA; CDR3 protein: CASSFLAGSIEQYF; CDR3 DNA: TGTGCCAGCAGCTTCCTAGCGGGGTCTATCGAGCAGTACTTC
D gene: TRBD1; V gene: TRBV10-3; J gene: TRBJ1-5; clone size: NA; CDR3 protein: CAISEDVTGPSNQPQHF; CDR3 DNA: TGTGCCATCAGTGAGGATGTGACAGGGCCCAGCAATCAGCCCCAGCATTTT
D gene: TRBD2; V gene: TRBV4-3; J gene: TRBJ2-1; clone size: NA; CDR3 protein: CASSQDRGTSGNEQFF; CDR3 DNA: TGCGCCAGCAGCCAAGATCGAGGGACTAGCGGCAATGAGCAGTTCTTC
D gene: TRBD2; V gene: TRBV5-4; J gene: TRBJ2-7; clone size: NA; CDR3 protein: CAFQTAGGPYEQYF; CDR3 DNA: TGTGCCTTTCAGACGGCGGGAGGGCCCTACGAGCAGTACTTC
D gene: TRBD1; V gene: TRBV4-2; J gene: TRBJ1-4; clone size: NA; CDR3 protein: CASSQTSGTGIVKKVFF; CDR3 DNA: TGTGCCAGCAGCCAAACCTCCGGGACAGGCATCGTGAAAAAGGTGTTTTTT
D gene: NA; V gene: TRBV6-5; J gene: TRBJ1-5; clone size: few; CDR3 protein: CASSYSRGRERPQHF; CDR3 DNA: TGTGCCAGCAGTTACTCGAGAGGCAGGGAAAGGCCCCAGCATTTT
D gene: TRBD1; V gene: TRBV5-5; J gene: TRBJ1-5; clone size: NA; CDR3 protein: CASSPATGGSQPQHF; CDR3 DNA: TGTGCCAGCAGCCCGGCAACAGGGGGAAGTCAGCCCCAGCATTTT
D gene: TRBD2; V gene: TRBV5-8; J gene: TRBJ2-1; clone size: NA; CDR3 protein: CASTLGLVGEQFF; CDR3 DNA: TGTGCCAGCACACTGGGACTAGTAGGTGAGCAGTTCTTC
D gene: NA; V gene: TRBV30; J gene: TRBJ1-5; clone size: once; CDR3 protein: CAWSSGTHSNQPQHF; CDR3 DNA: TGTGCCTGGAGTTCCGGGACACATAGCAATCAGCCCCAGCATTTT
D gene: TRBD2; V gene: TRBV5-4; J gene: TRBJ2-3; clone size: many; CDR3 protein: CASSSPGLGTDTQYF; CDR3 DNA: TGTGCCAGCAGCTCCCCGGGACTAGGCACAGATACGCAGTATTTT
D gene: TRBD2; V gene: TRBV10-3; J gene: TRBJ2-1; clone size: few; CDR3 protein: CAISTAGGNTYNEQFF; CDR3 DNA: TGTGCCATCAGTACCGCGGGGGGAAATACCTACAATGAGCAGTTCTTC
D gene: TRBD2; V gene: TRBV27; J gene: TRBJ2-1; clone size: NA; CDR3 protein: CASRGGTSSHEQFF; CDR3 DNA: TGTGCCAGCAGGGGCGGGACTAGCTCTCATGAGCAGTTCTTC
D gene: TRBD1; V gene: TRBV15; J gene: TRBJ1-3; clone size: NA; CDR3 protein: CATSRRGQDSGNTIYF; CDR3 DNA: TGTGCCACCAGCAGACGGGGACAGGACTCTGGAAACACCATATATTTT
D gene: TRBD2; V gene: TRBV6-1; J gene: TRBJ2-7; clone size: once; CDR3 protein: CASSEAGGRGYEQYF; CDR3 DNA: TGTGCCAGCAGTGAAGCCGGCGGGAGGGGATACGAGCAGTACTTC
D gene: TRBD2; V gene: TRBV5-4; J gene: TRBJ2-7; clone size: NA; CDR3 protein: CASSSPGASGRYEQYF; CDR3 DNA: TGTGCCAGCAGCTCCCCTGGGGCTAGCGGGAGGTACGAGCAGTACTTC
D gene: TRBD1; V gene: TRBV11-3; J gene: TRBJ2-7; clone size: few; CDR3 protein: CASSPRGTYEQYF; CDR3 DNA: TGTGCCAGCAGCCCCAGGGGGACCTACGAGCAGTACTTC
D gene: TRBD1; V gene: TRBV5-1; J gene: TRBJ2-3; clone size: once; CDR3 protein: CASMGQGIGSDTQYF; CDR3 DNA: TGCGCCAGCATGGGACAGGGAATTGGATCAGATACGCAGTATTTT
D gene: NA; V gene: TRBV5-1; J gene: TRBJ2-5; clone size: NA; CDR3 protein: CASRRETGTGRKTQYF; CDR3 DNA: TGCGCCAGCAGAAGAGAAACCGGGACTGGAAGAAAGACCCAGTACTTC
D gene: TRBD1; V gene: TRBV29-1; J gene: TRBJ1-1; clone size: NA; CDR3 protein: CSVETGGGPMNTEAFF; CDR3 DNA: TGCAGCGTGGAGACAGGGGGGGGTCCCATGAACACTGAAGCTTTCTTT
D gene: NA; V gene: TRBV2; J gene: TRBJ2-1; clone size: NA; CDR3 protein: CASSSGLVYNEQFF; CDR3 DNA: TGTGCCAGCAGTTCCGGACTCGTCTACAATGAGCAGTTCTTC
D gene: NA; V gene: TRBV29-1; J gene: TRBJ1-1; clone size: NA; CDR3 protein: CSVYGQTTNTEAFF; CDR3 DNA: TGCAGCGTTTACGGACAGACGACAAACACTGAAGCTTTCTTT
D gene: TRBD2; V gene: TRBV7-3; J gene: TRBJ2-1; clone size: NA; CDR3 protein: CASSLSAGVLYNEQFF; CDR3 DNA: TGTGCCAGCAGCTTAAGCGCGGGAGTTCTATACAATGAGCAGTTCTTC
D gene: NA; V gene: TRBV18; J gene: TRBJ2-7; clone size: NA; CDR3 protein: CASSPRGPYEQYF; CDR3 DNA: TGTGCCAGCTCACCAAGGGGCCCCTACGAGCAGTACTTC
D gene: NA; V gene: TRBV5-4; J gene: TRBJ2-2; clone size: few; CDR3 protein: CASSSGLLPGELFF; CDR3 DNA: TGTGCCAGCAGCTCGGGACTTCTTCCCGGGGAGCTGTTTTTT
D gene: TRBD1; V gene: TRBV28; J gene: TRBJ2-7; clone size: NA; CDR3 protein: CASRRQTGSGEQYF; CDR3 DNA: TGTGCCAGCAGGAGGCAGACAGGGTCGGGGGAGCAGTACTTC
D gene: NA; V gene: TRBV3-1/TRBV3-2; J gene: TRBJ2-7; clone size: NA; CDR3 protein: CASSRGTHTTYEQYF; CDR3 DNA: TGTGCCAGCAGCCGTGGGACTCATACGACCTACGAGCAGTACTTC
D gene: NA; V gene: TRBV5-1; J gene: TRBJ2-2; clone size: NA; CDR3 protein: CASSGAGSATGELFF; CDR3 DNA: TGCGCCAGCAGCGGGGCCGGGAGTGCCACCGGGGAGCTGTTTTTT
D gene: TRBD1; V gene: TRBV4-3; J gene: TRBJ2-3; clone size: NA; CDR3 protein: CASSHIDRGRVRTQYF; CDR3 DNA: TGCGCCAGCAGCCACATCGACAGGGGGCGCGTAAGGACGCAGTATTTT
D gene: NA; V gene: TRBV7-9; J gene: TRBJ2-1; clone size: NA; CDR3 protein: CASSPGVTKSSYNEQFF; CDR3 DNA: TGTGCCAGCAGCCCCGGGGTGACGAAGAGCTCCTACAATGAGCAGTTCTTC
D gene: NA; V gene: TRBV9; J gene: TRBJ2-7; clone size: NA; CDR3 protein: CASSPREGVLNYEQYF; CDR3 DNA: TGTGCCAGCAGCCCGCGGGAAGGGGTTTTGAACTACGAGCAGTACTTC
D gene: TRBD1; V gene: TRBV6-5; J gene: TRBJ1-1; clone size: NA; CDR3 protein: CASRTGENTEAFF; CDR3 DNA: TGTGCCAGCAGGACAGGGGAAAACACTGAAGCTTTCTTT
D gene: NA; V gene: TRBV6-5; J gene: TRBJ1-5; clone size: NA; CDR3 protein: CASSTTVNQPQHF; CDR3 DNA: TGTGCCAGCAGTACGACAGTCAATCAGCCCCAGCATTTT
D gene: TRBD1; V gene: TRBV6-5; J gene: TRBJ2-7; clone size: NA; CDR3 protein: CASSYSPTGGWYEQYF; CDR3 DNA: TGTGCCAGCAGTTACTCCCCGACAGGGGGCTGGTACGAGCAGTACTTC